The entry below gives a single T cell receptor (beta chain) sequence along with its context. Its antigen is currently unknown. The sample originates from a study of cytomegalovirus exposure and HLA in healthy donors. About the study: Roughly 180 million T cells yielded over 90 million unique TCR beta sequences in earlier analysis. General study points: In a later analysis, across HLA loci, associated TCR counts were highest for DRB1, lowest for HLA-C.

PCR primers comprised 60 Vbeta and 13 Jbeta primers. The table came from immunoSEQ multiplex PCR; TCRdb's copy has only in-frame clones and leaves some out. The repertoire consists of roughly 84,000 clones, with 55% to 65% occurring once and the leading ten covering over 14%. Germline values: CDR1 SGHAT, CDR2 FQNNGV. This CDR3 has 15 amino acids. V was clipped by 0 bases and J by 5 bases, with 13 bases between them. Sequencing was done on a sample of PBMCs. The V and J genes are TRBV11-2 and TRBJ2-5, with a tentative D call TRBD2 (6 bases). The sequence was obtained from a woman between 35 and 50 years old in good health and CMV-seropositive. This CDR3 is CASSLDLGRRETQYF. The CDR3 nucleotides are TGTGCCAGCAGCTTAGATTTGGGGAGGCGGGAGACCCAGTACTTC.